This T cell receptor (beta chain) comes out of a study of T cell repertoires in aging, cancer and after chemotherapy. Study-wide points: Rebound thymic output was suggested by rising median generation probability during chemotherapy in each cancer cohort.

TRB rearrangements spanning V, D and J were amplified using mixed TRB-A/B primers. One entry per CDR3 protein results from TCRdb running MiXCR on the multiplex PCR reads. The table records approximately 10,000 distinct CDR3 sequences, 30% of them present only once. In regard to this clonotype: The antigen remains undetermined.

Trimming took off 1 base at V and 10 bases at J, with 16 bases between the two ends. CDR1 and CDR2 from the germline V gene are MGHRA and YSYEKL. The CDR3 totals 15 residues. The template was genomic DNA from peripheral blood, not RNA. This chain links TRBV4-1 with TRBJ2-2, with D possibly called TRBD1 or TRBD2 (6 bases each). This sequence was found in a human donor in good health. The sequenced sample was blood. CDR3 region: CASSQVRGAELELFF. In DNA, the CDR3 is TGCGCCAGCAGCCAAGTGAGGGGGGCCGAACTGGAGCTGTTTTTT.